This T cell receptor beta chain was found in a study of cytomegalovirus exposure and HLA in healthy donors. The PCR ran on 60 Vbeta and 13 Jbeta primers. Here immunoSEQ multiplex PCR was the method, and the copy in TCRdb shows in-frame clones only, minus some. The top ten clones hold about 10% of a sample with about 64,000 clones, less than 90% of them seen once. The TCR originated in a female donor in good health and CMV-seronegative. The specimen sequenced was PBMCs.

In nucleotides, the CDR3 is TGTGCCAGCAGCCTAAGGGGGCATATGGCCGGGGAGCTGTTTTTT. Amino acid sequence: CASSLRGHMAGELFF. The chain combines TRBV28 with TRBJ2-2; the match to TRBD1 covers 7 bases. This CDR3 is 15 amino acids long. Germline trimming cut 6 bases from V and 6 bases from J; bases unmatched to any gene: 10. In germline, CDR1 is MDHEN, CDR2 SYDVKM.